These 9 T cell receptor beta chains were all obtained from the same sample, sequenced in a study of blood T cell repertoires in COVID-19. The method was immunoSEQ multiplex PCR; TCRdb's version includes in-frame clones alone and lacks a portion of them. The sample lists about 34,000 clones; roughly 73% were seen once. The specimen sequenced was peripheral blood. The receptor set was obtained from an elderly man with active or convalescent COVID-19.

The genes are TRBV6-2 or TRBV6-3 and TRBJ1-2; TRBD1 matches 8 bases. From germline, CDR1 is MNHEY and CDR2 SVGEGT. There are 14 residues in the CDR3. V lost 4 bases to trimming and J lost 4 bases; unmatched junction nucleotides: 5. This CDR3 is CASSSGQATYGYTF. The DNA for the CDR3 is TGTGCCAGCAGTTCGGGACAGGCAACCTATGGCTACACCTTC.

The rearrangement uses TRBV28 and TRBJ1-1; 7 positions agree with TRBD1. V shed 6 bases and J 6 bases; nucleotides not matched to a gene: 7. Germline assignment: CDR1 MDHEN and CDR2 SYDVKM. This CDR3 has 13 amino acids. The CDR3 region is CASSFPQGAEAFF. The DNA for the CDR3 is TGTGCCAGCAGCTTCCCCCAGGGGGCTGAAGCTTTCTTT.

The CDR3 DNA reads TGTGCCACCAGTGATCCCCGCGACAGATACTATGGCTACACCTTC. Residues: CATSDPRDRYYGYTF. The rearrangement uses TRBV24-1 and TRBJ1-2; D perhaps matches TRBD1 (5 bases). V shed 3 bases and J shed 3 bases, with 13 bases lying between them. The CDR3 consists of 15 residues. Per germline, CDR1 KGHDR and CDR2 SFDVKD.

The chain carries TRBV2 and TRBJ2-1; the match to TRBD1 covers 7 bases. The CDR3 is 16 residues long. CDR1 and CDR2 (germline): SNHLY, FYNNEI. Trimming took 5 bases from V and 9 from J; bases not matched to a gene: 16. CDR3 region: CASSPGQDTFLSEQFF. DNA of the CDR3: TGTGCCAGCAGTCCCGGACAGGACACCTTTTTGAGTGAGCAGTTCTTC.

The chain carries TRBV5-4 and TRBJ2-1; 13 bases line up with TRBD2. This CDR3 region has 15 residues. J was trimmed by 8 bases and V by 4 bases; bases with no gene match: 6. Germline CDR1 and CDR2: SGHNT and YYREEE (reference sequence). The CDR3 spells CASSTGLAGVDEQFF. CDR3 in DNA: TGTGCCAGCAGCACCGGACTAGCGGGAGTCGATGAGCAGTTCTTC.

The chain carries TRBV28 and TRBJ1-3; D is unresolved. Germline CDR1 and CDR2: MDHEN and SYDVKM. CDR3 length equals 12 residues. Trimming stripped 3 bases from V and 8 bases from J, with 8 bases between. CDR3 in DNA: TGTGCCAGCAGTTTGAAGGGAGACACCATATATTTT. As protein: CASSLKGDTIYF.

This clone came up a few times. CDR3 DNA: TGTGCCAGCAGCTTAACCAGCGGGAAGAGCAATGAGCAGTTCTTC. It encodes CASSLTSGKSNEQFF. The J gene is TRBJ2-1, the V gene TRBV7-9; 7 bases are shared with TRBD2. Per germline, CDR1 SEHNR and CDR2 FQNEAQ (reference sequence). The V segment lost 2 bases and the J segment 6 bases; nucleotides outside the gene matches: 7. This CDR3 has 15 amino acids.

The chain employs TRBV7-2 and TRBJ2-3, with 7 bases aligning to TRBD1. V trimming: 3 bases; J trimming: 1 base; junction bases outside the gene matches: 10. CDR1 SGHTA and CDR2 FQGNSA come from the germline V gene. The CDR3 is 17 residues long. The CDR3 here is CASSLTRLGGGTDTQYF. The CDR3 DNA is TGTGCCAGCAGCTTGACACGTTTAGGGGGCGGCACAGATACGCAGTATTTT.

This sequence joins TRBV9 and TRBJ1-2; no definite D call. The CDR3 has 15 amino acids. Germline CDR1 is SGDLS and CDR2 is YYNGEE. The V end lost 3 bases, the J end lost 4 bases, and 16 bases lay between the germline ends. CDR3 sequence reads: CASSGNGEVAYGYTF. The CDR3 coding sequence is TGTGCCAGCAGCGGGAACGGGGAGGTAGCCTATGGCTACACCTTC.